This TCR beta chain stems from a study of cytomegalovirus exposure and HLA in healthy donors. Notes on the study in general: Researchers left out some V segments, among them TRBV6-2 and TRBV6-3, as indistinguishable. In all likelihood, a cluster of highly shared sequence variants was a sequencing artifact. Further analysis, carried out later, found HLA-associated TCR beta chains more clonally expanded than equally common other chains. Reports indicated that the classifier achieved high specificity and sensitivity in diagnosing cytomegalovirus status.

As concerns this clone: Its antigen is not identified.

Vbeta (60) and Jbeta (13) primers were used in the PCR. TCRdb's table, derived via immunoSEQ multiplex PCR, lists solely in-frame clones and lacks some. The sample records under 200,000 clones, around 78% being singletons. Looked up from germline, CDR1 is SEHNR and CDR2 is FQNEAQ (reference sequence). This CDR3 has 15 residues. V lost 5 bases to trimming and J lost 4 bases, with 17 bases between them. The TCR sequence derives from a woman aged 25 to 39 in good health and CMV-seropositive. The chain carries TRBV7-9 and TRBJ1-2; D is uncertain. The specimen was PBMCs. CDR3 amino acids: CASSPSLANIYGYTF. CDR3 DNA sequence: TGTGCCAGCAGCCCTAGTTTGGCTAACATCTATGGCTACACCTTC.